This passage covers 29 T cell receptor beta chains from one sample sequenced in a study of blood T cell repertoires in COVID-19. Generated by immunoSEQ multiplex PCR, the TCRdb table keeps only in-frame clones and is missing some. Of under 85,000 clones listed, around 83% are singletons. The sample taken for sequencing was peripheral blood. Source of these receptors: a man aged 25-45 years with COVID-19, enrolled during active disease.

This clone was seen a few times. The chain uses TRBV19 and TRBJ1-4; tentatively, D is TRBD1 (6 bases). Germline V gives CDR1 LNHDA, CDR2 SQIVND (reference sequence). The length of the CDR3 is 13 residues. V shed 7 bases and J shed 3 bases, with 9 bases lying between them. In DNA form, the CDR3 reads TGTGCCAGTACCAGGACAGCTAATGAAAAACTGTTTTTT. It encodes CASTRTANEKLFF. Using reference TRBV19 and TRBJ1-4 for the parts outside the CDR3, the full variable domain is DGGITQSPKYLFRKEGQNVTLSCEQNLNHDAMYWYRQDPGQGLRLIYYSQIVNDFQKGDIAEGYSVSREKKESFPLTVTSAQKNPTAFYLCASTRTANEKLFFGSGTQLSVL.

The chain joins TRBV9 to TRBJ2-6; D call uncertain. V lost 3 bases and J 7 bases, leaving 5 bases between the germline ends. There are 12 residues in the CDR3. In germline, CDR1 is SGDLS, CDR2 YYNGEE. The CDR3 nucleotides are TGTGCCAGCAGCGCAGGCGCCAACGTCCTGACTTTC. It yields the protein CASSAGANVLTF. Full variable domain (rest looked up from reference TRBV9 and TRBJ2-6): DSGVTQTPKHLITATGQRVTLRCSPRSGDLSVYWYQQSLDQGLQFLIQYYNGEERAKGNILERFSAQQFPDLHSELNLSSLELGDSALYFCASSAGANVLTFGAGSRLTVL.

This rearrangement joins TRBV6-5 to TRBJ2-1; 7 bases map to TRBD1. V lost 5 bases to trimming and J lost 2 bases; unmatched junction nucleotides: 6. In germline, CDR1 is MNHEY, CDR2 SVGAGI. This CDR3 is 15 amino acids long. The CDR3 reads CASSLDRATYNEQFF. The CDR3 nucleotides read TGTGCCAGCAGTCTCGACAGGGCTACCTACAATGAGCAGTTCTTC.

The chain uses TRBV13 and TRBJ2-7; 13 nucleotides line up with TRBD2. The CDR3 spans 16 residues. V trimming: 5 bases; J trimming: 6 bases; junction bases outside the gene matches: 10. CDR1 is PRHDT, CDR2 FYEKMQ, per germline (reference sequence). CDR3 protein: CASSPTRLAGGGEQYF. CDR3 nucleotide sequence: TGTGCCAGCAGCCCCACCCGACTAGCGGGAGGAGGCGAGCAGTACTTC. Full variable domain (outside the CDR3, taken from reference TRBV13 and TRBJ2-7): AAGVIQSPRHLIKEKRETATLKCYPIPRHDTVYWYQQGPGQDPQFLISFYEKMQSDKGSIPDRFSAQQFSDYHSELNMSSLELGDSALYFCASSPTRLAGGGEQYFGPGTRLTVT.

The CDR3 sequence is CASSPVTGSYEQYF. DNA for the CDR3: TGCGCCAGCAGCCCCGTGACAGGATCCTACGAGCAGTACTTC. This chain links TRBV5-1 with TRBJ2-7, with a possible D match to TRBD1 (6 bases). Trimming pared 4 bases from V and 1 base from J, leaving 12 bases between. The germline CDR1 and CDR2 sequences are SGHRS and YFSETQ. This CDR3 has 14 residues.

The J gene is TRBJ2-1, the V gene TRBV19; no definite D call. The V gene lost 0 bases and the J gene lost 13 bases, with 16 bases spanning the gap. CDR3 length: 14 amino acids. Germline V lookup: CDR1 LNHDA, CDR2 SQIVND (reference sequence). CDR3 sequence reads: CASSIDLYEPNQFF. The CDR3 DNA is TGTGCCAGTAGTATAGATCTATATGAGCCAAACCAGTTCTTC.

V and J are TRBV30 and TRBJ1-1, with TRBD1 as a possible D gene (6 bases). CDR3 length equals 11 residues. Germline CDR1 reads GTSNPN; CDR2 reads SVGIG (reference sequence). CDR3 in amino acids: CAGTPGTEAFF. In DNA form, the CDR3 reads TGTGCAGGGACACCGGGGACTGAAGCTTTCTTT.

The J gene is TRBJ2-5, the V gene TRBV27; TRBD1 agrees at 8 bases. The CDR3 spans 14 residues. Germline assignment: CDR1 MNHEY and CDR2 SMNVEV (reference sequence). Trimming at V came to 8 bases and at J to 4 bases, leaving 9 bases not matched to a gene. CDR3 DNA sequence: TGTGCCAGCGGTCGACGACAGGGGCGAGAGACCCAGTACTTC. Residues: CASGRRQGRETQYF.

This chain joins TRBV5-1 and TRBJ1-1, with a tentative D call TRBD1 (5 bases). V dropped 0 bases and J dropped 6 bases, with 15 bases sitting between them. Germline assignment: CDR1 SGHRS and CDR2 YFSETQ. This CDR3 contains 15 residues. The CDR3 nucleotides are TGCGCCAGCAGCTTGGTCCCAAACCAGGGATCTGAAGCTTTCTTT. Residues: CASSLVPNQGSEAFF.

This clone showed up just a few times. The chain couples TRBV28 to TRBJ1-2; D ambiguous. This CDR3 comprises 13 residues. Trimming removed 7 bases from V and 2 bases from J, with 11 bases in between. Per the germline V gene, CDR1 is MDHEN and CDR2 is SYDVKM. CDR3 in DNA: TGTGCCAGCAACCCAGCGCGAAACTATGGCTACACCTTC. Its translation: CASNPARNYGYTF.

This CDR3 reads CASSEARDRGRSPLHF. In DNA form, the CDR3 reads TGTGCCAGCAGTGAAGCGCGGGACAGGGGGCGGTCACCCCTCCACTTT. The V and J genes are TRBV6-1 and TRBJ1-6; 12 bases map to TRBD1. This CDR3 has 16 amino acids. With 0 bases clipped from V and 10 bases from J, the junction kept 4 bases outside the gene matches. Germline assignment: CDR1 MNHNS and CDR2 SASEGT.

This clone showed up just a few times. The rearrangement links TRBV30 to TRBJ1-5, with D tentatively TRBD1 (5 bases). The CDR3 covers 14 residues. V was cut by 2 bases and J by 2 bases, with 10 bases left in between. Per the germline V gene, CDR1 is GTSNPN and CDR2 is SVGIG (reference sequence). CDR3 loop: CAWSPDSGNQPQHF. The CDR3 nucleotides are TGTGCCTGGAGTCCCGACAGCGGCAATCAGCCCCAGCATTTT.

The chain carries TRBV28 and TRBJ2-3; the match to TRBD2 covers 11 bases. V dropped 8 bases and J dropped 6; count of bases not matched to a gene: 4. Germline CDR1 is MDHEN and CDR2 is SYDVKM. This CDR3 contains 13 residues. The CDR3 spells CASLAGGLDTQYF. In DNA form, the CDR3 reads TGTGCCAGCTTAGCGGGAGGGCTGGATACGCAGTATTTT.

CDR3 in DNA: TGTGCCAGCAGTGAAAGAGGGGGACAGCCCCAGCATTTT. This encodes CASSERGGQPQHF. The chain has TRBV2 and TRBJ1-5, with D perhaps TRBD1 (6 bases). Germline CDR1 SNHLY, CDR2 FYNNEI. Trimming took off 2 bases at V and 7 bases at J, with 9 bases between the two ends. This CDR3 spans 13 amino acids.

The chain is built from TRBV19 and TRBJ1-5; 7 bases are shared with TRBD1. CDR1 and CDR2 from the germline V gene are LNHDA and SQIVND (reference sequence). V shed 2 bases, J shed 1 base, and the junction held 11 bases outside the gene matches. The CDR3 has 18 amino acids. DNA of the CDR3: TGTGCCAGTAGTATAAAGCTAAAGGGGGCGGGAAGCAATCAGCCCCAGCATTTT. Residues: CASSIKLKGAGSNQPQHF.

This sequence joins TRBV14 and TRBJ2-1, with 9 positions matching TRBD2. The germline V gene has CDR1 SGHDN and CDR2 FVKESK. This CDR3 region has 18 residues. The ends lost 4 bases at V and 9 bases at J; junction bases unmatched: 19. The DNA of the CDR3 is TGTGCCAGCAGCCGATCGGTGCTAGCGGGAACCAGAGCGACTGAGCAGTTCTTC. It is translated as CASSRSVLAGTRATEQFF.

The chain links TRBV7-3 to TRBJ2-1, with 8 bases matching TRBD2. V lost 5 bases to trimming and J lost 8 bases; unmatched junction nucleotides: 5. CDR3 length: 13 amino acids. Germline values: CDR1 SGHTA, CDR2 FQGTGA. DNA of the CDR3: TGTGCCAGCAGCAACGGGAGGGCCGATGAGCAGTTCTTC. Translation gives CASSNGRADEQFF.

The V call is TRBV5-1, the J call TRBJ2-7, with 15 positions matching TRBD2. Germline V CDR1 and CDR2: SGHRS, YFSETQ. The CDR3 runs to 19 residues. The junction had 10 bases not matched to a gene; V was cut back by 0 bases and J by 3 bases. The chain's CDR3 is CASSLGIGLAGGTVYEQYF. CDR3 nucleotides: TGCGCCAGCAGCTTGGGAATTGGACTAGCGGGAGGGACGGTCTACGAGCAGTACTTC.

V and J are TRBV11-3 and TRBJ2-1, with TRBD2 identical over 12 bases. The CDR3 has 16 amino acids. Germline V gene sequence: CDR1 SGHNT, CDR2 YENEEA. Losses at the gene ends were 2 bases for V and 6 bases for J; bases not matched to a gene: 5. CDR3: CASSLITTSGSNEQFF. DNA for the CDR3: TGTGCCAGCAGCTTAATCACGACTAGCGGGAGCAATGAGCAGTTCTTC.

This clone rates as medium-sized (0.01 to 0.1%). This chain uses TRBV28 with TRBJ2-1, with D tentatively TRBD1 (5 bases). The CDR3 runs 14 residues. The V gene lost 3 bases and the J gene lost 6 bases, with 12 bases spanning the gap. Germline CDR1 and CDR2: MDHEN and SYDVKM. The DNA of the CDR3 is TGTGCCAGCAGTTTGAAGTCTAGGGGCAATGAGCAGTTCTTC. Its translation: CASSLKSRGNEQFF.

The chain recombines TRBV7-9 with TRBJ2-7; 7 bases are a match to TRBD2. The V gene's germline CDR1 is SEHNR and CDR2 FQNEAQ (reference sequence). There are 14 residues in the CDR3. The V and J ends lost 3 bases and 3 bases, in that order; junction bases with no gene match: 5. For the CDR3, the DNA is TGTGCCAGCAGCTTTTTTGCGGGGGACTACGAGCAGTACTTC. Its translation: CASSFFAGDYEQYF. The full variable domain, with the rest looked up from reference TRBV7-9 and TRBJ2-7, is DTGVSQNPRHKITKRGQNVTFRCDPISEHNRLYWYRQTLGQGPEFLTYFQNEAQLEKSRLLSDRFSAERPKGSFSTLEIQRTEQGDSAMYLCASSFFAGDYEQYFGPGTRLTVT.

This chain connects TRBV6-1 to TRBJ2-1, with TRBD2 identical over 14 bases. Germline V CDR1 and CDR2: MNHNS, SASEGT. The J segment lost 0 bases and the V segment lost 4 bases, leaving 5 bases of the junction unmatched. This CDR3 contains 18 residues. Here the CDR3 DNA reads TGTGCCAGCAGTGCACGACTAGCGGGAGGGCCCTCCTACAATGAGCAGTTCTTC. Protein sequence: CASSARLAGGPSYNEQFF.

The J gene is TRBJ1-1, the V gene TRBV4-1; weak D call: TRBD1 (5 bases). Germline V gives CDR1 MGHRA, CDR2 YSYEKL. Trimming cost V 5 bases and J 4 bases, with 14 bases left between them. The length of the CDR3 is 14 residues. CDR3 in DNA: TGCGCCAGCAGCTTCGGGGGGAAGGGCACTGAAGCTTTCTTT. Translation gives CASSFGGKGTEAFF.

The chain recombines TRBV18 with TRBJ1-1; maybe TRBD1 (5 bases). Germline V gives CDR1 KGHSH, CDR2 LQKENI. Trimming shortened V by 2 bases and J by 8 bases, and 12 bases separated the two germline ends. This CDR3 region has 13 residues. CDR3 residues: CASSPRLRGEAFF. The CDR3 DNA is TGTGCCAGCTCACCAAGGCTACGGGGGGAAGCTTTCTTT.

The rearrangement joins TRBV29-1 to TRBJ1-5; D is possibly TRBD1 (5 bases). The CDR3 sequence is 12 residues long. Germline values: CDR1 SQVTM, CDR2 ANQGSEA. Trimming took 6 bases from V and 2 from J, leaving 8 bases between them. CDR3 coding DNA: TGCAGCGTGGGGGAGGGCAATCAGCCCCAGCATTTT. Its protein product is CSVGEGNQPQHF.

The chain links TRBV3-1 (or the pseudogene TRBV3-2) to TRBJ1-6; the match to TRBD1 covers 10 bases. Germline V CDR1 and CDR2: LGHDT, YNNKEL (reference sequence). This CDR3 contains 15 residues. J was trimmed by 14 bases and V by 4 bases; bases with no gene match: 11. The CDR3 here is CASSLGDRGGLALHF. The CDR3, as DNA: TGTGCCAGCAGCCTAGGGGACAGGGGCGGGTTGGCCCTCCACTTT.

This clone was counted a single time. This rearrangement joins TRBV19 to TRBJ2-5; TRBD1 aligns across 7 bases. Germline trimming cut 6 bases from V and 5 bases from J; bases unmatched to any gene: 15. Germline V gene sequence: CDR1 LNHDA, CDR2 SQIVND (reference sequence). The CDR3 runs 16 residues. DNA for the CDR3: TGTGCCAGTAGCAACCGGGACAGCGAGTTTAGGGAGACCCAGTACTTC. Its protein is CASSNRDSEFRETQYF.

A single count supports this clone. The chain's CDR3 is CASIGGTGELFF. The CDR3 DNA sequence: TGTGCCAGCATAGGGGGCACCGGGGAGCTGTTTTTT. The V and J genes are TRBV6-5 and TRBJ2-2; D perhaps matches TRBD1 (6 bases). Per the germline V gene, CDR1 is MNHEY and CDR2 is SVGAGI. CDR3 length: 12 residues. The V end was cut by 7 bases, the J end by 4 bases, with 7 bases between.

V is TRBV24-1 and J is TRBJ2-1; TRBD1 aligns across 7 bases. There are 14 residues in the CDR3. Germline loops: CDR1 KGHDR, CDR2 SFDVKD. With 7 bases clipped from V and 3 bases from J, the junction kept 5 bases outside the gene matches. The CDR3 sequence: CATSSGQNYNEQFF. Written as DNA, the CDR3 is TGTGCCACCAGCTCGGGACAGAACTACAATGAGCAGTTCTTC.